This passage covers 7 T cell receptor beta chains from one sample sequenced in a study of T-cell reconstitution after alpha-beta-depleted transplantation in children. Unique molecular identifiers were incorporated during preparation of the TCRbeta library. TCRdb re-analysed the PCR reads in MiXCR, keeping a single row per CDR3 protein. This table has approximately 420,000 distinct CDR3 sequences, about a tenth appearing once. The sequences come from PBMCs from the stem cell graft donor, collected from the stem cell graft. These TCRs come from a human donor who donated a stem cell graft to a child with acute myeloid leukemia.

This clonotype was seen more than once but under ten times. The CDR3 protein is CASSPGEGVQETQYF. For the CDR3, the DNA is TGCGCCAGCAGCCCTGGGGAAGGGGTACAAGAGACCCAGTACTTC. V is TRBV5-1 and J is TRBJ2-5, with a weak D call TRBD1 (5 bases). CDR1 SGHRS and CDR2 YFSETQ come from the germline V gene. The CDR3 is 15 residues long. Trimming took off 4 bases at V and 2 bases at J, with 15 bases between the two ends. Complete variable domain (other parts from reference TRBV5-1 and TRBJ2-5): KAGVTQTPRYLIKTRGQQVTLSCSPISGHRSVSWYQQTPGQGLQFLFEYFSETQRNKGNFPGRFSGRQFSNSRSEMNVSTLELGDSALYLCASSPGEGVQETQYFGPGTRLLVL.

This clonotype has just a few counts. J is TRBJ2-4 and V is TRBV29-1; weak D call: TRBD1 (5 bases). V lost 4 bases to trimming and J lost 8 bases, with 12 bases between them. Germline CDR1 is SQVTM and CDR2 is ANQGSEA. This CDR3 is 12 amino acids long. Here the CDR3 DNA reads TGCAGCGTTGTAGAAGGGGTTGACATTCAGTACTTC. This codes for CSVVEGVDIQYF. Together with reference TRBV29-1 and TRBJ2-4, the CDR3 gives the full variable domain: SAVISQKPSRDICQRGTSLTIQCQVDSQVTMMFWYRQQPGQSLTLIATANQGSEATYESGFVIDKFPISRPNLTFSTLTVSNMSPEDSSIYLCSVVEGVDIQYFGAGTRLSVL.

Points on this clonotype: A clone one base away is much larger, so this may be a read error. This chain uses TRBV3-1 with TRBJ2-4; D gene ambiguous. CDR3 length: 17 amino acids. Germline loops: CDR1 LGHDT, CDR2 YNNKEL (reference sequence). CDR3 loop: CASSQGPQREAENIQYF. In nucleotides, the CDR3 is TGTGCCAGCAGCCAAGGTCCCCAAAGGGAAGCCGAAAACATTCAGTACTTC.

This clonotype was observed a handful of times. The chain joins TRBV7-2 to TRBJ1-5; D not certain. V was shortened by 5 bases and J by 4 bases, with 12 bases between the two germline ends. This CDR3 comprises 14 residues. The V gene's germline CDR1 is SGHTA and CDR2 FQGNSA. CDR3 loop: CASSGGSRNQPQHF. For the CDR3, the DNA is TGTGCCAGCAGCGGCGGGTCCCGAAATCAGCCCCAGCATTTT.

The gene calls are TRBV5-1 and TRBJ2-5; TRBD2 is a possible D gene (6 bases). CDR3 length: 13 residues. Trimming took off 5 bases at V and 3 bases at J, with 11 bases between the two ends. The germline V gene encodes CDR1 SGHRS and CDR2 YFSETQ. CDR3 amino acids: CASRSGGKETQYF. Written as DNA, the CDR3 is TGCGCCAGCAGATCCGGGGGAAAAGAGACCCAGTACTTC.

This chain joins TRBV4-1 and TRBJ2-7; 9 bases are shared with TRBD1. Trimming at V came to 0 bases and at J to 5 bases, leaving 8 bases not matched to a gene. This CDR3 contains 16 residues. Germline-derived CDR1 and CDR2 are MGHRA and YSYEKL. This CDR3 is CASSQDRTGGWDEQYF. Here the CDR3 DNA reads TGCGCCAGCAGCCAAGATAGAACAGGGGGCTGGGACGAGCAGTACTTC.

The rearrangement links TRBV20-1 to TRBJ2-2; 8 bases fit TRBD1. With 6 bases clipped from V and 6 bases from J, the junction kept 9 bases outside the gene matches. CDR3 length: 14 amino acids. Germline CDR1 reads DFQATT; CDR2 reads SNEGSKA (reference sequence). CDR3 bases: TGCAGTGCAAGACCAGGGGGCATGTCCGGGGAGCTGTTTTTT. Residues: CSARPGGMSGELFF.